This T cell receptor beta chain was captured in a study of blood T cells in healthy people across ages. Across the study: In model experiments, template switching was able to capture about one barcoded beta molecule for every two T cells that were present. Broader study findings: With age, beta diversity per million T cells declined roughly linearly, significantly by 40.

Points on this clonotype: Its specificity is not known.

This CDR3 spans 15 amino acids. V trimming: 7 bases; J trimming: 5 bases; junction bases outside the gene matches: 10. CDR1 is SNHLY, CDR2 FYNNEI, per germline. The use of a sample-barcoded 5' primer and a J-beta primer mix characterized a second PCR of 7 to 11 cycles. The template-switch adaptor, which had 12 random nucleotides, put a tag on each cDNA molecule. Sequencing recovered at least 3 million CDR3-containing paired-end reads from each sample. TCRdb reprocessed the 5' RACE reads with MiXCR, giving one entry per CDR3 protein. Of approximately 690,000 distinct CDR3 sequences in the sample, approximately 40% were seen once.

The chain combines TRBV2 with TRBJ2-7, with 11 bases aligning to TRBD2. Sample: blood. The sequence came from a man older than 75 in good health. Here the CDR3 DNA reads TGTGCCAGCACGAGAGTAGCGGGAGGGCTAAACGAGCAGTACTTC. Translating it yields CASTRVAGGLNEQYF. Complete variable domain (other parts from reference TRBV2 and TRBJ2-7): EPEVTQTPSHQVTQMGQEVILRCVPISNHLYFYWYRQILGQKVEFLVSFYNNEISEKSEIFDDQFSVERPDGSNFTLKIRSTKLEDSAMYFCASTRVAGGLNEQYFGPGTRLTVT.